The clone carrying this T cell receptor (beta chain) was counted once. These data belong to a study of PD-L1 blockade in urothelial cancer. Study context: About 90% of the 29 patients were men whose urothelial cancer was bladder-origin. Earlier, patients had received 0 to 3 chemotherapy regimens.

Germline V lookup: CDR1 LGHNA, CDR2 YNFKEQ. With 0 bases removed from V and 5 bases from J, the gap between germline ends came to 7 bases. The CDR3 is made up of 13 amino acids. The repertoire was sequenced with immunoSEQ multiplex PCR; TCRdb's copy has only in-frame clones and lacks some. The sample has some 40,000 clones, approximately 80% seen once; the top ten hold less than 20%. The sample consisted of PBMCs, taken around atezolizumab (anti-PD-L1) treatment. V is TRBV4-2 and J is TRBJ2-5; D unresolved. This receptor was taken from a man in his 60s with urothelial cancer. CDR3 sequence (DNA): TGTGCCAGCAGCCAAGATTTCGAGGAGACCCAGTACTTC. It specifies CASSQDFEETQYF.